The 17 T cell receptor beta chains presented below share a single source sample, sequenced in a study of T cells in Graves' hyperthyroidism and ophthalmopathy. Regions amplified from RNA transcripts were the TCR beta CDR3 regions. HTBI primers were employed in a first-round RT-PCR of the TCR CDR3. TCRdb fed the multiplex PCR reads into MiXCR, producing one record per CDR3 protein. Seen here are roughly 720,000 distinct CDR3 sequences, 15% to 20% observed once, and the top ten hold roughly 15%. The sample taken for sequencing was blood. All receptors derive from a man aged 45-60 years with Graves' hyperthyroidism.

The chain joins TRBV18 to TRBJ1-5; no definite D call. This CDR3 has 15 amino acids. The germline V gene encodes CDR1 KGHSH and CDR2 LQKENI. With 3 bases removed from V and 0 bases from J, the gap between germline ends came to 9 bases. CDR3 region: CASSPVRVSNQPQHF. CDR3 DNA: TGTGCCAGCTCACCGGTTCGGGTTAGCAATCAGCCCCAGCATTTT.

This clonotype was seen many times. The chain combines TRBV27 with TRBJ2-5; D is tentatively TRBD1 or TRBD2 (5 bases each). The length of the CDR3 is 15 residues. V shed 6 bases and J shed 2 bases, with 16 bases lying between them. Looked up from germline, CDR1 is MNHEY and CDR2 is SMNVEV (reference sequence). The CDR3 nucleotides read TGTGCCAGCAGCTGGGACGGATTTCGACAAGAGACCCAGTACTTC. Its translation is CASSWDGFRQETQYF.

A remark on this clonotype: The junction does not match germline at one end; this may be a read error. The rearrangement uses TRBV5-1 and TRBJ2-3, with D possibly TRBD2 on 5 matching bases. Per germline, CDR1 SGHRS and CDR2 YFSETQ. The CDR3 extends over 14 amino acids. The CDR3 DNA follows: TGCGCCAGCAGCTTAACATTAGCGTCAGATATGCAGTATTTT. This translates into CASSLTLASDMQYF.

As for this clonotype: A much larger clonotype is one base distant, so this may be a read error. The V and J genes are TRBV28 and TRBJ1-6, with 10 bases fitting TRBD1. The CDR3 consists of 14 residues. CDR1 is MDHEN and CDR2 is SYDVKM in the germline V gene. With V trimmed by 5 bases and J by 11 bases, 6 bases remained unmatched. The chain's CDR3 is CASSRDRGYPPLHF. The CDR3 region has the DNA TGTGCCAGCAGTCGGGACAGGGGTTATCCACCCCTCCACTTT.

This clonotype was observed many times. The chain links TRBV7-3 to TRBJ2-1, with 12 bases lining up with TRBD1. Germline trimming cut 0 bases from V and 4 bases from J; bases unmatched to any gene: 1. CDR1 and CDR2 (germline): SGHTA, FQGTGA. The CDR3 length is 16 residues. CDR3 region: CASSLTGQGAYNEQFF. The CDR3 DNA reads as TGTGCCAGCAGCTTAACGGGACAGGGGGCTTACAATGAGCAGTTCTTC. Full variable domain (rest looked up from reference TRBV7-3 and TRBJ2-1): GAGVSQTPSNKVTEKGKYVELRCDPISGHTALYWYRQSLGQGPEFLIYFQGTGAADDSGLPNDRFFAVRPEGSVSTLKIQRTERGDSAVYLCASSLTGQGAYNEQFFGPGTRLTVL.

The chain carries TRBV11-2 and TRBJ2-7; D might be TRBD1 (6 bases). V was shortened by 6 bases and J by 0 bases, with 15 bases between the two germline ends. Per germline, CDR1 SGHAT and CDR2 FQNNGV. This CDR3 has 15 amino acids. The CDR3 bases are TGTGCCAGCAGAACAGTCAGGGGACGCTCCTACGAGCAGTACTTC. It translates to CASRTVRGRSYEQYF. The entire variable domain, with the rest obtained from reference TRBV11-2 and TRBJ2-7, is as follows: EAGVAQSPRYKIIEKRQSVAFWCNPISGHATLYWYQQILGQGPKLLIQFQNNGVVDDSQLPKDRFSAERLKGVDSTLKIQPAKLEDSAVYLCASRTVRGRSYEQYFGPGTRLTVT.

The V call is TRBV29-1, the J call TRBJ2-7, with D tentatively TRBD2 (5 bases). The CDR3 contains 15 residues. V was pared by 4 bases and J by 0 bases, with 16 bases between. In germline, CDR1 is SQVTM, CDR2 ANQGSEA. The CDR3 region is CSVADRSEGSYEQYF. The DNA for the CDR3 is TGCAGCGTTGCTGATAGGTCAGAGGGCTCCTACGAGCAGTACTTC.

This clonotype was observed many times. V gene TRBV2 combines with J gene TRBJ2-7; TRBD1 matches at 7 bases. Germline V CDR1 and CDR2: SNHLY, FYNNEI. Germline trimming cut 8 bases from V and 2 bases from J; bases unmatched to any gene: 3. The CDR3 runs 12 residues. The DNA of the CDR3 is TGTGCCAGCGTCCAGGGGGCCTACGAGCAGTACTTC. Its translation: CASVQGAYEQYF.

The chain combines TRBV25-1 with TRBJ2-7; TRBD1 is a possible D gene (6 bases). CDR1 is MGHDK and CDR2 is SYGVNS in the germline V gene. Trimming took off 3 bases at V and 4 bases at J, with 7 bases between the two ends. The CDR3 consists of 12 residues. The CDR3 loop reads CASSDDRYEQYF. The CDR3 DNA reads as TGTGCCAGCAGTGATGACAGGTACGAGCAGTACTTC.

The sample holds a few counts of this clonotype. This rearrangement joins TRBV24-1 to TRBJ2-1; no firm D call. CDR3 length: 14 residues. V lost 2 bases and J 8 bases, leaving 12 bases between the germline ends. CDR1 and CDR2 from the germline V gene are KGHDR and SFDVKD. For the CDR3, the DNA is TGTGCCACCAGTGATTACTCCGACCGCGATGAGCAGTTCTTC. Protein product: CATSDYSDRDEQFF.

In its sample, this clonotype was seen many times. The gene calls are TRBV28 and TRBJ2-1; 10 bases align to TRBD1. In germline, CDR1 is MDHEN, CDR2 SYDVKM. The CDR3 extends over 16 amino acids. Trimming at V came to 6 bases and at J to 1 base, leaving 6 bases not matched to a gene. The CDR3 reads CASSLGTGVSYNEQFF. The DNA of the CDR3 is TGTGCCAGCAGCCTGGGGACAGGGGTTTCCTACAATGAGCAGTTCTTC.

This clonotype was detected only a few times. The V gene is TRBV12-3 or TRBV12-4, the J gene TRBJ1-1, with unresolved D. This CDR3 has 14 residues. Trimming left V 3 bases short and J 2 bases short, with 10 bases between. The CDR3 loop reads CASSFMRENTEAFF. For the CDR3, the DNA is TGTGCCAGCAGTTTTATGCGGGAAAACACTGAAGCTTTCTTT.

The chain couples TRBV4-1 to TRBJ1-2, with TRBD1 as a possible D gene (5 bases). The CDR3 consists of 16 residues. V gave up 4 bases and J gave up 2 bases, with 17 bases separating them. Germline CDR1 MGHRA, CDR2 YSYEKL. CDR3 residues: CASSLKGASTNYGYTF. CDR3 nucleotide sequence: TGCGCCAGCAGCCTCAAAGGGGCATCCACGAACTATGGCTACACCTTC.

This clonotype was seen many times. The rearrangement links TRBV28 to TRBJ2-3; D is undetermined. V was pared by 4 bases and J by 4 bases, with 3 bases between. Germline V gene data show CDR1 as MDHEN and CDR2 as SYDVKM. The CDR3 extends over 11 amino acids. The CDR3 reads CASSWSDTQYF. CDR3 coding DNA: TGTGCCAGCAGTTGGTCAGATACGCAGTATTTT.

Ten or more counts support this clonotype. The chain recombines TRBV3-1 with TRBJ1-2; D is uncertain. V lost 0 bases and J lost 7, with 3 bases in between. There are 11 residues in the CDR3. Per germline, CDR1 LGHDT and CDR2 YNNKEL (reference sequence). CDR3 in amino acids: CASSQESGYTF. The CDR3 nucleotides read TGTGCCAGCAGCCAAGAGAGTGGCTACACCTTC.

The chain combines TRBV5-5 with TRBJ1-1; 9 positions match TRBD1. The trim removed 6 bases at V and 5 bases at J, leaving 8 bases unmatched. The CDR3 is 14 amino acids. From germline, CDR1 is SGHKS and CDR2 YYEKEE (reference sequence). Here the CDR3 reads CASTGDREGTEAFF. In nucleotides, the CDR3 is TGTGCCAGCACCGGGGACAGGGAAGGGACTGAAGCTTTCTTT.

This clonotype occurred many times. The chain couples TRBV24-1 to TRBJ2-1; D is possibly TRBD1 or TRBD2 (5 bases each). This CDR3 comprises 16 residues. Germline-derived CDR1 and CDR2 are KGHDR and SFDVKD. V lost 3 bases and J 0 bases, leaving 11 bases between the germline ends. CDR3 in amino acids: CATSDPGRTSYNEQFF. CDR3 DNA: TGTGCCACCAGTGATCCGGGGCGTACCTCCTACAATGAGCAGTTCTTC.